Below, 25 T cell receptor beta chains from the same sample are listed, as sequenced in a study of shared clonotypes between healthy human individuals. Terminally differentiated effector memory CD45RA+ cells were excluded from the naive CD8 cells, which were CD45RO-negative and positively selected for CCR7. Measured with immunoSEQ multiplex PCR; TCRdb has only the in-frame clones, and not every one. This table holds approximately 840,000 clones, 96% found once. Sample: naive CD8+ T cells sorted from blood. Receptor source: a man under 40 in good health.

The chain joins TRBV13 to TRBJ2-5; 8 positions match TRBD2. The CDR3 consists of 15 residues. Germline assignment: CDR1 PRHDT and CDR2 FYEKMQ (reference sequence). With 5 bases clipped from V and 2 bases from J, the junction kept 7 bases outside the gene matches. The CDR3 DNA reads TGTGCCAGCAGCCCGGGGGGGAGCTTTCAAGAGACCCAGTACTTC. Encoded protein: CASSPGGSFQETQYF. The whole variable domain, remainder taken from reference TRBV13 and TRBJ2-5, is AAGVIQSPRHLIKEKRETATLKCYPIPRHDTVYWYQQGPGQDPQFLISFYEKMQSDKGSIPDRFSAQQFSDYHSELNMSSLELGDSALYFCASSPGGSFQETQYFGPGTRLLVL.

J is TRBJ1-2 and V is TRBV29-1; 8 bases are a match to TRBD1. Germline-derived CDR1 and CDR2 are SQVTM and ANQGSEA. The CDR3 is 12 amino acids. CDR3 protein: CSTSDREAGYTF. The CDR3 DNA sequence: TGCAGTACCTCGGACAGGGAAGCCGGCTACACCTTC. The whole variable domain, remainder taken from reference TRBV29-1 and TRBJ1-2, is SAVISQKPSRDICQRGTSLTIQCQVDSQVTMMFWYRQQPGQSLTLIATANQGSEATYESGFVIDKFPISRPNLTFSTLTVSNMSPEDSSIYLCSTSDREAGYTFGSGTRLTVV.

CDR3 sequence (DNA): TGTGCCAGCAGCCTCACAAGGACGGGGAGCAATCAGCCCCAGCATTTT. It specifies CASSLTRTGSNQPQHF. The gene calls are TRBV2 and TRBJ1-5; D uncertain. Germline V CDR1 and CDR2: SNHLY, FYNNEI. The CDR3 has 16 amino acids. The V gene lost 6 bases and the J gene lost 1 base, with 16 bases spanning the gap.

This rearrangement joins TRBV5-1 to TRBJ2-7; no definite D call. CDR1 SGHRS and CDR2 YFSETQ come from the germline V gene. Trimming left V 4 bases short and J 5 bases short, with 19 bases between. The CDR3 sequence is 15 residues long. CDR3 residues: CASSPRVDGVNEQYF. For the CDR3, the DNA is TGCGCCAGCAGCCCTCGGGTCGACGGTGTAAACGAGCAGTACTTC.

This chain uses TRBV6-5 with TRBJ2-1; weak D call: TRBD1 (6 bases). Germline loops: CDR1 MNHEY, CDR2 SVGAGI. V lost 2 bases and J 0 bases, leaving 8 bases between the germline ends. This CDR3 contains 15 residues. The DNA for the CDR3 is TGTGCCAGCAGTTACGGCAGGGGCTCCTACAATGAGCAGTTCTTC. Its protein is CASSYGRGSYNEQFF.

The gene calls are TRBV13 and TRBJ2-5; maybe TRBD1 (7 bases). Germline loops: CDR1 PRHDT, CDR2 FYEKMQ (reference sequence). Deletions cut 3 bases from V and 3 bases from J, with 14 bases between. The CDR3 spans 15 residues. CDR3 nucleotide sequence: TGTGCCAGCAGCTTTTGGGGCGGGACAGAAGAGACCCAGTACTTC. Translating it yields CASSFWGGTEETQYF. Supplemented by reference TRBV13 and TRBJ2-5, the full variable domain reads AAGVIQSPRHLIKEKRETATLKCYPIPRHDTVYWYQQGPGQDPQFLISFYEKMQSDKGSIPDRFSAQQFSDYHSELNMSSLELGDSALYFCASSFWGGTEETQYFGPGTRLLVL.

V gene TRBV2 combines with J gene TRBJ2-7, with 10 bases fitting TRBD2. The V segment lost 2 bases and the J segment 0 bases; nucleotides outside the gene matches: 4. Germline V lookup: CDR1 SNHLY, CDR2 FYNNEI. The CDR3 consists of 16 residues. In nucleotides, the CDR3 is TGTGCCAGCAGTGAACCGGGACTAGCGAGCTCCTACGAGCAGTACTTC. This gives the protein CASSEPGLASSYEQYF. The full variable domain, completed using reference TRBV2 and TRBJ2-7, is EPEVTQTPSHQVTQMGQEVILRCVPISNHLYFYWYRQILGQKVEFLVSFYNNEISEKSEIFDDQFSVERPDGSNFTLKIRSTKLEDSAMYFCASSEPGLASSYEQYFGPGTRLTVT.

The chain couples TRBV27 to TRBJ1-5; D unresolved. Germline CDR1 MNHEY, CDR2 SMNVEV (reference sequence). Trimming shortened V by 3 bases and J by 1 base, and 10 bases separated the two germline ends. The length of the CDR3 is 15 residues. DNA of the CDR3: TGTGCCAGCAGTTTGACAAGACGGAGCAATCAGCCCCAGCATTTT. This codes for CASSLTRRSNQPQHF.

J is TRBJ1-2 and V is TRBV21-1. TRBV21-1 is noted as a pseudogene. The CDR3 extends over 14 amino acids. CDR3 in DNA: TGTGCCAGCGTAAGGAGACGGAAGATCTATGGCTACACCTTC. Its protein is CASVRRRKIYGYTF.

The V gene is TRBV6-1, the J gene TRBJ1-5; the D gene is possibly TRBD1 (5 bases). The germline CDR1 and CDR2 sequences are MNHNS and SASEGT. V shed 1 base and J shed 11 bases, with 12 bases lying between them. The CDR3 totals 13 residues. CDR3 nucleotide sequence: TGTGCCAGCAGTGAAGGGGCAGGGTTGGCCCAGCATTTT. Encoded protein: CASSEGAGLAQHF.

This clone was recorded once. The V gene is TRBV7-9, the J gene TRBJ2-1, with 9 bases lining up with TRBD1. Germline-derived CDR1 and CDR2 are SEHNR and FQNEAQ (reference sequence). The J segment lost 7 bases and the V segment lost 4 bases, leaving 8 bases of the junction unmatched. The CDR3 has 15 amino acids. The CDR3 nucleotides are TGTGCCAGCAGCTCACAACTCGACAGGGGGAATGAGCAGTTCTTC. It specifies CASSSQLDRGNEQFF. The variable domain in full, completed from reference TRBV7-9 and TRBJ2-1, reads DTGVSQNPRHKITKRGQNVTFRCDPISEHNRLYWYRQTLGQGPEFLTYFQNEAQLEKSRLLSDRFSAERPKGSFSTLEIQRTEQGDSAMYLCASSSQLDRGNEQFFGPGTRLTVL.

This rearrangement joins TRBV5-1 to TRBJ2-7; D might be TRBD1 or TRBD2, each matching 5 bases. V lost 4 bases and J 5 bases, leaving 16 bases between the germline ends. Looked up from germline, CDR1 is SGHRS and CDR2 is YFSETQ. This CDR3 has 14 residues. This CDR3 is CASSISGPTHEQYF. CDR3 nucleotide sequence: TGCGCCAGCAGCATTTCGGGGCCGACTCACGAGCAGTACTTC.

The genes are TRBV13 and TRBJ2-3; no reliable D call. Germline loops: CDR1 PRHDT, CDR2 FYEKMQ (reference sequence). With 2 bases removed from V and 4 bases from J, the gap between germline ends came to 7 bases. The CDR3 totals 13 residues. The CDR3 DNA is TGTGCCAGCAGCTTAACAGCGCCAGATACGCAGTATTTT. As protein: CASSLTAPDTQYF.

The chain joins TRBV28 to TRBJ1-2; D gene unclear. V lost 5 bases and J lost 1, with 11 bases in between. Germline V gene data show CDR1 as MDHEN and CDR2 as SYDVKM. CDR3 length: 14 residues. CDR3 in DNA: TGTGCCAGCAGTCCGCCGTTAGATAACTATGGCTACACCTTC. Translating gives CASSPPLDNYGYTF.

CDR3 sequence (DNA): TGTGCCAGCAGTGGGGACAGGGACCAGCCTCTCAACTACAATGAGCAGTTCTTC. Its translation is CASSGDRDQPLNYNEQFF. The chain joins TRBV25-1 to TRBJ2-1; 9 nucleotides match TRBD1. The CDR3 is made up of 18 amino acids. Trimming at V came to 4 bases and at J to 3 bases, leaving 13 bases not matched to a gene. Germline V lookup: CDR1 MGHDK, CDR2 SYGVNS.

The chain has TRBV15 and TRBJ2-7, with 9 bases matching TRBD2. V shed 6 bases, J shed 2 bases, and the junction held 5 bases outside the gene matches. Germline V gives CDR1 LNHNV, CDR2 YYDKDF (reference sequence). CDR3 length equals 14 residues. CDR3 sequence reads: CATSTTSGTYEQYF. The CDR3 DNA follows: TGTGCCACCAGTACGACTAGCGGAACCTACGAGCAGTACTTC.

The V and J genes are TRBV29-1 and TRBJ2-7, with TRBD1 identical over 12 bases. There are 13 residues in the CDR3. V shed 6 bases and J 5 bases; nucleotides not matched to a gene: 5. Per germline, CDR1 SQVTM and CDR2 ANQGSEA. In DNA form, the CDR3 reads TGCAGCGTAGTCGGGACAGGGGGCGACGAGCAGTACTTC. Amino acids: CSVVGTGGDEQYF.

The chain uses TRBV7-6 and TRBJ1-5, with D unclear. The germline V and J ends were trimmed by 2 bases and 3 bases, with 5 bases remaining between them. CDR1 is SGHVS and CDR2 is FNYEAQ in the germline V gene. The CDR3 runs to 13 residues. The CDR3 loop is CASSLRFNQPQHF. CDR3 DNA: TGTGCCAGCAGCTTAAGGTTCAATCAGCCCCAGCATTTT.

The rearrangement links TRBV7-6 to TRBJ1-2, with 7 positions matching TRBD1. With V trimmed by 1 base and J by 0 bases, 2 bases remained unmatched. This CDR3 region has 15 residues. Germline V gene sequence: CDR1 SGHVS, CDR2 FNYEAQ. The CDR3 loop is CASSLEGQPNYGYTF. In DNA, the CDR3 is TGTGCCAGCAGCTTAGAGGGACAGCCTAACTATGGCTACACCTTC.

The chain uses TRBV14 and TRBJ2-2; no definite D call. The germline V and J ends were trimmed by 0 bases and 7 bases, with 12 bases remaining between them. The CDR3 is 15 residues long. Germline V gene sequence: CDR1 SGHDN, CDR2 FVKESK. CDR3 sequence (DNA): TGTGCCAGCAGCCAAGAGATGCCAGGCTACGGGGAGCTGTTTTTT. It translates to CASSQEMPGYGELFF.

This clone is a singleton in its sample. The chain couples TRBV7-9 to TRBJ2-1; 9 nucleotides align to TRBD1. V lost 5 bases, J lost 8 bases, and 13 bases stayed unmatched. CDR1 and CDR2 (germline): SEHNR, FQNEAQ (reference sequence). This CDR3 is built from 16 residues. The CDR3 sequence is CASSQTTGTGPDEQFF. DNA of the CDR3: TGTGCCAGCAGCCAGACTACCGGGACAGGGCCCGATGAGCAGTTCTTC.

This clone was recorded only once. The chain uses TRBV6-5 and TRBJ1-1; D is unclear. CDR1 and CDR2 from the germline V gene are MNHEY and SVGAGI. V lost 6 bases to trimming and J lost 2 bases, with 13 bases between them. The CDR3 is 14 amino acids. The CDR3 is CASSRGPINTEAFF. In DNA, the CDR3 is TGTGCCAGCAGCCGCGGACCGATCAACACTGAAGCTTTCTTT.

This chain joins TRBV7-9 and TRBJ2-2, with a tentative D call TRBD1 (5 bases). V was clipped by 4 bases and J by 4 bases, with 13 bases between them. The CDR3 consists of 15 residues. Germline CDR1 reads SEHNR; CDR2 reads FQNEAQ (reference sequence). The CDR3 protein is CASSSKGKPTGELFF. The CDR3 bases are TGTGCCAGCAGCTCAAAGGGGAAACCCACCGGGGAGCTGTTTTTT.

V gene TRBV9 combines with J gene TRBJ2-7; possibly TRBD1 for D (5 bases). The germline V and J ends were trimmed by 4 bases and 6 bases, with 20 bases remaining between them. Germline CDR1 is SGDLS and CDR2 is YYNGEE. CDR3 length equals 15 residues. In DNA, the CDR3 is TGTGCCAGCAGCCCCCAGCGTGGGGCTCGGGTCGAGCAGTACTTC. The encoded protein is CASSPQRGARVEQYF.

The J gene is TRBJ2-1, the V gene TRBV30; D is undetermined. V was clipped by 3 bases and J by 0 bases, with 21 bases between them. Germline lookup yields CDR1 GTSNPN and CDR2 SVGIG (reference sequence). This CDR3 spans 18 amino acids. DNA of the CDR3: TGTGCCTGGAGCTGGTGGATGGAGTTACCTAGCTCCTACAATGAGCAGTTCTTC. Protein sequence: CAWSWWMELPSSYNEQFF. Full variable domain (outside the CDR3, taken from reference TRBV30 and TRBJ2-1): SQTIHQWPATLVQPVGSPLSLECTVEGTSNPNLYWYRQAAGRGLQLLFYSVGIGQISSEVPQNLSASRPQDRQFILSSKKLLLSDSGFYLCAWSWWMELPSSYNEQFFGPGTRLTVL.